Below are 25 T cell receptor beta chains sequenced from a single sample in a study of technical replicates of blood from a handful of donors. Assay: immunoSEQ multiplex PCR; the TCRdb copy retains only in-frame clones and omits some. Of about 79,000 clones in the sample, about 91% were seen once. Sequencing was performed on T cells isolated from PBMCs. The receptor set was obtained from a human donor in good health. Some clones in this sample may be carry-over from other donors' samples.

The genes are TRBV7-3 and TRBJ1-1, with D maybe TRBD1 (6 bases). Germline values: CDR1 SGHTA, CDR2 FQGTGA. The CDR3 has 14 amino acids. The germline V and J ends were trimmed by 5 bases and 1 base, with 11 bases remaining between them. The CDR3 spells CASSDQGQNTEAFF. CDR3 sequence (DNA): TGTGCCAGCAGCGACCAGGGGCAGAACACTGAAGCTTTCTTT.

The rearrangement uses TRBV29-1 and TRBJ1-1, with 10 positions matching TRBD1. The J segment lost 5 bases and the V segment lost 3 bases, leaving 6 bases of the junction unmatched. The germline V gene has CDR1 SQVTM and CDR2 ANQGSEA. The CDR3 length is 14 residues. The CDR3 bases are TGCAGCGTTGAGGGACAGGGGCCGTCGACTGAAGCTTTCTTT. This gives the protein CSVEGQGPSTEAFF.

The chain employs TRBV5-1 and TRBJ1-4; D may be TRBD1 (5 bases). Trimming removed 4 bases at V and 8 bases at J, with 15 bases between. CDR1 SGHRS and CDR2 YFSETQ come from the germline V gene. The CDR3 loop spans 14 amino acids. CDR3 sequence reads: CASSPSGQIEKLFF. DNA for the CDR3: TGCGCCAGCAGCCCTTCAGGGCAAATCGAAAAACTGTTTTTT.

This clone showed up just once. The V gene is TRBV7-3, the J gene TRBJ2-3; 12 bases agree with TRBD2. The V gene end was trimmed by 4 bases and the J gene end by 5 bases; junction bases not matched to a gene: 16. The CDR3 totals 19 residues. Germline assignment: CDR1 SGHTA and CDR2 FQGTGA. This chain's CDR3 is CASSSRGGLLAGGKDTQYF. The CDR3 region has the DNA TGTGCCAGCAGCTCCCGCGGGGGGCTACTAGCGGGAGGTAAAGATACGCAGTATTTT.

V usage is TRBV5-1 and J usage is TRBJ2-7; 13 bases match TRBD2. The germline gives CDR1 SGHRS, CDR2 YFSETQ. V lost 2 bases to trimming and J lost 1 base; unmatched junction nucleotides: 3. The CDR3 loop spans 16 amino acids. CDR3 region: CASSFGLAGVSYEQYF. The DNA for the CDR3 is TGCGCCAGCAGCTTCGGACTAGCGGGAGTGTCCTACGAGCAGTACTTC. Variable domain in full (rest from reference TRBV5-1 and TRBJ2-7): KAGVTQTPRYLIKTRGQQVTLSCSPISGHRSVSWYQQTPGQGLQFLFEYFSETQRNKGNFPGRFSGRQFSNSRSEMNVSTLELGDSALYLCASSFGLAGVSYEQYFGPGTRLTVT.

The rearrangement uses TRBV14 and TRBJ2-7; maybe TRBD1 (6 bases). V shed 4 bases and J shed 2 bases, with 15 bases lying between them. Germline lookup yields CDR1 SGHDN and CDR2 FVKESK. This CDR3 contains 15 residues. The CDR3 DNA is TGTGCCAGCAGCCCCCTGGGACAATATCCCTACGAGCAGTACTTC. Translated, it gives CASSPLGQYPYEQYF.

Written as DNA, the CDR3 is TGTGCCAGCAGCTACGACCCTAGTCGTGAGGATACGCAGTATTTT. This encodes CASSYDPSREDTQYF. The gene calls are TRBV11-2 and TRBJ2-3; no clear D. The germline V gene encodes CDR1 SGHAT and CDR2 FQNNGV. The length of the CDR3 is 15 residues. The V and J ends lost 4 bases and 6 bases respectively, with 17 bases between them.

This rearrangement joins TRBV7-8 to TRBJ2-7, with D possibly being TRBD1 (5 bases). This CDR3 has 13 amino acids. V dropped 4 bases and J dropped 3 bases, with 10 bases sitting between them. Germline V gene lookup returns CDR1 SGHVS and CDR2 FQNEAQ. The CDR3 bases are TGTGCCAGCAGCTCAGACAGTTTCTACGAGCAGTACTTC. Protein sequence: CASSSDSFYEQYF.

The V and J genes are TRBV2 and TRBJ1-1; D is perhaps TRBD1 (5 bases). V gave up 6 bases and J gave up 1 base, with 12 bases separating them. CDR3 length: 14 amino acids. Germline CDR1 reads SNHLY; CDR2 reads FYNNEI. The CDR3 spells CASREGRRNTEAFF. CDR3 nucleotides: TGTGCCAGCAGGGAGGGACGGAGGAACACTGAAGCTTTCTTT.

DNA for the CDR3: TGTGCCAGCAGCCAACAGGGGTTCGTAGATACGCAGTATTTT. Its protein is CASSQQGFVDTQYF. J is TRBJ2-3 and V is TRBV6-5; 7 positions agree with TRBD1. The V gene end was trimmed by 6 bases and the J gene end by 5 bases; junction bases not matched to a gene: 8. Germline loops: CDR1 MNHEY, CDR2 SVGAGI. The length of the CDR3 is 14 residues.

V gene TRBV7-9 combines with J gene TRBJ1-1; the D gene is possibly TRBD1 (5 bases). This CDR3 has 14 residues. The V gene lost 2 bases and the J gene lost 1 base, with 8 bases spanning the gap. CDR1 is SEHNR, CDR2 FQNEAQ, per germline (reference sequence). The CDR3 sequence: CASSLSQGNTEAFF. The DNA of the CDR3 is TGTGCCAGCAGCTTAAGTCAGGGGAACACTGAAGCTTTCTTT.

The rearrangement joins TRBV27 to TRBJ2-5, with a weak D call TRBD2 (6 bases). Trimming removed 3 bases from V and 3 bases from J, with 8 bases in between. From germline, CDR1 is MNHEY and CDR2 SMNVEV (reference sequence). The CDR3 covers 13 residues. CDR3 protein: CASSFGEEETQYF. In nucleotides, the CDR3 is TGTGCCAGCAGTTTTGGGGAGGAAGAGACCCAGTACTTC.

A word on this clone: This specimen includes other DNA sequences encoding the same CDR3. This sequence joins TRBV4-1 and TRBJ2-1; TRBD2 is a possible D gene (6 bases). CDR1 and CDR2 from the germline V gene are MGHRA and YSYEKL. Trimming took 6 bases from V and 8 from J, leaving 14 bases between them. This CDR3 contains 13 residues. CDR3 sequence: CASRGLGDYEQFF. In DNA form, the CDR3 reads TGCGCCAGCAGAGGTTTGGGGGACTATGAGCAGTTCTTC.

The chain couples TRBV4-3 to TRBJ2-1; maybe TRBD2 (5 bases). Germline V CDR1 and CDR2: LGHNA, YSLEER. V gave up 0 bases and J gave up 4 bases, with 10 bases separating them. This CDR3 contains 15 residues. The CDR3 spells CASSQDRDTYNEQFF. The CDR3 DNA follows: TGCGCCAGCAGCCAAGATCGGGATACTTACAATGAGCAGTTCTTC.

The chain links TRBV27 to TRBJ2-3; 12 bases agree with TRBD2. Germline trimming cut 3 bases from V and 1 base from J; bases unmatched to any gene: 2. Germline V CDR1 and CDR2: MNHEY, SMNVEV (reference sequence). The CDR3 contains 16 residues. The CDR3 sequence: CASSFLAGGRTDTQYF. CDR3 in DNA: TGTGCCAGCAGTTTCCTAGCGGGAGGGCGCACAGATACGCAGTATTTT.

The rearrangement joins TRBV7-8 to TRBJ2-1; TRBD2 aligns across 9 bases. CDR3 length equals 15 residues. Germline CDR1 and CDR2: SGHVS and FQNEAQ. The V and J ends lost 2 bases and 8 bases, in that order; junction bases with no gene match: 7. The CDR3 sequence: CASSLPAGGVDEQFF. The CDR3 DNA is TGTGCCAGCAGCTTACCAGCGGGAGGAGTCGATGAGCAGTTCTTC. Full variable domain (outside the CDR3, taken from reference TRBV7-8 and TRBJ2-1): GAGVSQSPRYKVAKRGQDVALRCDPISGHVSLFWYQQALGQGPEFLTYFQNEAQLDKSGLPSDRFFAERPEGSVSTLKIQRTQQEDSAVYLCASSLPAGGVDEQFFGPGTRLTVL.

This chain joins TRBV7-9 and TRBJ1-1; a weak D match, TRBD1 (5 bases). The germline V and J ends were trimmed by 1 base and 3 bases, with 9 bases remaining between them. The CDR3 is 14 residues long. CDR1 is SEHNR and CDR2 is FQNEAQ in the germline V gene (reference sequence). CDR3 sequence (DNA): TGTGCCAGCAGCTTAGGGCGGGGCGACACTGAAGCTTTCTTT. As protein: CASSLGRGDTEAFF. The whole variable domain, remainder taken from reference TRBV7-9 and TRBJ1-1, is DTGVSQNPRHKITKRGQNVTFRCDPISEHNRLYWYRQTLGQGPEFLTYFQNEAQLEKSRLLSDRFSAERPKGSFSTLEIQRTEQGDSAMYLCASSLGRGDTEAFFGQGTRLTVV.

The CDR3 DNA reads as TGTGCCAGCAGTGACCCCCTAGTTCACACCGGGGAGCTGTTTTTT. Its protein is CASSDPLVHTGELFF. The chain combines TRBV6-4 with TRBJ2-2; D ambiguous. Germline V gives CDR1 MRHNA, CDR2 SNTAGT. V was pared by 2 bases and J by 3 bases, with 10 bases between. The CDR3 covers 15 residues.

This sequence joins TRBV29-1 and TRBJ2-1; no clear D. This CDR3 contains 12 residues. V was clipped by 2 bases and J by 9 bases, with 11 bases between them. Germline V gives CDR1 SQVTM, CDR2 ANQGSEA. The CDR3 DNA reads as TGCAGCGTTGAATTGTATCCGGGTGAGCAGTTCTTC. Amino acid sequence: CSVELYPGEQFF.

The chain is built from TRBV9 and TRBJ1-4, with D maybe TRBD1 (5 bases). Germline V CDR1 and CDR2: SGDLS, YYNGEE. This CDR3 region has 18 residues. Trimming removed 0 bases from V and 0 bases from J, with 15 bases in between. CDR3 region: CASSVGPFPGATNEKLFF. The CDR3 DNA follows: TGTGCCAGCAGCGTAGGGCCCTTTCCGGGGGCAACTAATGAAAAACTGTTTTTT.

V gene TRBV4-3 combines with J gene TRBJ1-1; D ambiguous. The germline V and J ends were trimmed by 1 base and 1 base, with 16 bases remaining between them. The CDR3 runs 17 residues. Germline V gene sequence: CDR1 LGHNA, CDR2 YSLEER. The CDR3 DNA sequence: TGCGCCAGCAGCCAAGTCTCTCTCGGACTGGCGAACACTGAAGCTTTCTTT. Protein product: CASSQVSLGLANTEAFF.

The CDR3 is CASSGQGMAGQPQHF. CDR3 sequence (DNA): TGTGCCAGCAGCGGACAGGGGATGGCCGGTCAGCCCCAGCATTTT. The V gene is TRBV7-2, the J gene TRBJ1-5; 9 nucleotides match TRBD1. Germline V gives CDR1 SGHTA, CDR2 FQGNSA. The CDR3 is 15 residues long. J was trimmed by 6 bases and V by 5 bases; bases with no gene match: 8.

This clone has a single count. The V gene is TRBV6-5, the J gene TRBJ2-5; 12 nucleotides agree with TRBD2. The CDR3 is made up of 16 amino acids. Germline-derived CDR1 and CDR2 are MNHEY and SVGAGI. Unmatched junction bases numbered 5, after V lost 2 bases and J lost 4 bases. CDR3 DNA: TGTGCCAGCAGTTACCGAGGACTAGCGGGAAGAGAGACCCAGTACTTC. Translating it yields CASSYRGLAGRETQYF.

The V and J genes are TRBV6-1 and TRBJ2-1, with 12 bases lining up with TRBD2. Germline-derived CDR1 and CDR2 are MNHNS and SASEGT. This CDR3 has 16 amino acids. V gave up 4 bases and J gave up 3 bases; unmatched junction bases: 4. As DNA, the CDR3 is TGTGCCAGCAGTGGGAGGACTAGCGGGAACTACAATGAGCAGTTCTTC. It codes for CASSGRTSGNYNEQFF.

The rearrangement uses TRBV18 and TRBJ1-2, with TRBD1 matching over 8 bases. Losses at the gene ends were 4 bases for V and 8 bases for J; bases not matched to a gene: 9. The CDR3 runs to 14 residues. Germline-derived CDR1 and CDR2 are KGHSH and LQKENI. CDR3 protein: CASSLSGGARGYTF. DNA for the CDR3: TGTGCCAGCTCACTCTCAGGGGGCGCCCGGGGCTACACCTTC.